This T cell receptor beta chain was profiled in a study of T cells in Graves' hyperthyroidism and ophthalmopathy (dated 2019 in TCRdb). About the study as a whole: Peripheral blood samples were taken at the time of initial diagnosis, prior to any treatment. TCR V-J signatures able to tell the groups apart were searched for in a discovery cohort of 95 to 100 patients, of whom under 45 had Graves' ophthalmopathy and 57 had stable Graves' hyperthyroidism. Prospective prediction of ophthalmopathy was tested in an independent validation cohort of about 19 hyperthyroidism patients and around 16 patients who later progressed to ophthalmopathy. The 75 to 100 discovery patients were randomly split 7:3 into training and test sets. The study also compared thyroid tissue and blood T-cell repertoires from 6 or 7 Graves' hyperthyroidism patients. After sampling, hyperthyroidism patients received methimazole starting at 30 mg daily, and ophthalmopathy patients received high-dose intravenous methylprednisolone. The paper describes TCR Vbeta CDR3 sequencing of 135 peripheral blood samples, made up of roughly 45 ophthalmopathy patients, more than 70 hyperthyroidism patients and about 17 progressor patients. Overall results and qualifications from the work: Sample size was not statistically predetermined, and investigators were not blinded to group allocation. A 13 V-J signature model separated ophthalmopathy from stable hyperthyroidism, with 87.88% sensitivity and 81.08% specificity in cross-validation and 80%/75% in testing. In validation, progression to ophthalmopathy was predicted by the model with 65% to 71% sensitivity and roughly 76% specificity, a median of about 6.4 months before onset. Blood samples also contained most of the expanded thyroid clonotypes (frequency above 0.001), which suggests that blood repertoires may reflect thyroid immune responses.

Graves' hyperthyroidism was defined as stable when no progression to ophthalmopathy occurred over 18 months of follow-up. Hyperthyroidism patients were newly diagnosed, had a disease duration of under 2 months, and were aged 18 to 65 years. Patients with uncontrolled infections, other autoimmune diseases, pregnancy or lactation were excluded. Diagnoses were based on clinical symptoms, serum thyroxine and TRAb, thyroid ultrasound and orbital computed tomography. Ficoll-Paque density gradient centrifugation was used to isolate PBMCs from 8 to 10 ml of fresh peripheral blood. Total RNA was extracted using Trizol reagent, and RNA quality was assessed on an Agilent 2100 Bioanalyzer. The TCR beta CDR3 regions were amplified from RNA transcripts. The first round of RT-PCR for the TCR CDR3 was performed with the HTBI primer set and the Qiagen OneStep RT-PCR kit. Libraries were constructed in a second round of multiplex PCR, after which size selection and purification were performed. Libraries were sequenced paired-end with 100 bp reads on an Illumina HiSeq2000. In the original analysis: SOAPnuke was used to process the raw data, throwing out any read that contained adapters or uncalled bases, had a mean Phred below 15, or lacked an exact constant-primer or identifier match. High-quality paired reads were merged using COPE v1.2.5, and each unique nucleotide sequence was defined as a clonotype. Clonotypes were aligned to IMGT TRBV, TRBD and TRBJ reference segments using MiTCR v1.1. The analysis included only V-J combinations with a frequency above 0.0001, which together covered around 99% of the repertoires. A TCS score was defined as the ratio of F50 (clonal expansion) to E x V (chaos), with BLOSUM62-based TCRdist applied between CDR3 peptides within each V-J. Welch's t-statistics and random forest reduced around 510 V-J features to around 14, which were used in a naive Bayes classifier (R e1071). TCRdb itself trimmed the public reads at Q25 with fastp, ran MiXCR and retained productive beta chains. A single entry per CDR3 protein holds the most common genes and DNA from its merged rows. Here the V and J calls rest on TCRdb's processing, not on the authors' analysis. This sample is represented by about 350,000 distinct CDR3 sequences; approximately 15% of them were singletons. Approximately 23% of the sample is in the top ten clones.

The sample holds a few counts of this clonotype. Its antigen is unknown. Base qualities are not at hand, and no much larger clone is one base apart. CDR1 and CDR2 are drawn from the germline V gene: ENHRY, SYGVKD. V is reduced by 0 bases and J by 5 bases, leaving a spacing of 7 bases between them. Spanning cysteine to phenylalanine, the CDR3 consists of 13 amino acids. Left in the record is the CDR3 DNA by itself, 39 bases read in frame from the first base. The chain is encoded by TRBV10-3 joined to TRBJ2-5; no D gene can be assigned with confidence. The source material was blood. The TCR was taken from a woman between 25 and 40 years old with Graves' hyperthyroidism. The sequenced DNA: TGTGCCATCAGTGAGTCGCTCGGGGAGACCCAGTACTTC. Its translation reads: CAISESLGETQYF.